These T cell receptor beta chains were read from a single sample in a study of cytomegalovirus exposure and HLA in healthy donors. Sequenced by immunoSEQ multiplex PCR; TCRdb stores in-frame clones only, minus some. In the table there are over 100,000 clones, 77% of which are singletons. The sample consisted of PBMCs. The receptor set was obtained from a woman between 40 and 55 years old in good health and CMV-seronegative. The CDR3 runs from the conserved cysteine through the conserved F or W. D genes are given only for firm matches. The size entry is marked missing in some rows and otherwise reads once, few, many or a size class.

>-|-|TRBV15|TRBJ1-3
CATSRDPSSGNTIYF
TGTGCCACCAGCAGAGATCCTAGCTCTGGAAACACCATATATTTT
>TRBD2|-|TRBV13|TRBJ2-1
CASSLAGLAGGNEQFF
TGTGCCAGCAGCTTAGCGGGACTAGCGGGGGGGAATGAGCAGTTCTTC
>TRBD2|-|TRBV28|TRBJ2-7
CASASASGRSSYEQYF
TGTGCCAGCGCCTCCGCTAGCGGGCGCTCGAGTTACGAGCAGTACTTC
>TRBD1|-|TRBV19|TRBJ2-7
CASSTGQGPYEQYF
TGTGCCAGTAGTACAGGACAGGGCCCCTACGAGCAGTACTTC
>TRBD1|-|TRBV7-9|TRBJ1-5
CASSLAGTAGPQHF
TGTGCCAGCAGCTTGGCCGGGACAGCAGGGCCCCAGCATTTT
>-|-|TRBV4-3|TRBJ1-2
CASSQDRGYGYTF
TGCGCCAGCAGCCAAGATCGCGGGTATGGCTACACCTTC
>TRBD1|-|TRBV7-9|TRBJ1-1
CASSFRRTGGLLNTEAFF
TGTGCCAGCAGCTTTAGGCGGACAGGGGGCCTTCTGAACACTGAAGCTTTCTTT
>TRBD2|-|TRBV4-2|TRBJ2-2
CASSPLTVAGGRGELFF
TGTGCCAGCAGCCCTCTGACTGTAGCGGGGGGGCGCGGGGAGCTGTTTTTT
>-|-|TRBV2|TRBJ1-1
CASSESGNTEAFF
TGTGCCAGCAGTGAATCGGGGAACACTGAAGCTTTCTTT
>-|-|TRBV19|TRBJ1-2
CASSLQVIYYGYTF
TGTGCCAGTAGTTTGCAGGTGATCTACTATGGCTACACCTTC
>TRBD1|-|TRBV7-8|TRBJ2-7
CASSRSSNRGPMPTYEQYF
TGTGCCAGCAGCCGTAGTTCTAACAGGGGGCCCATGCCAACCTACGAGCAGTACTTC
>TRBD1|-|TRBV18|TRBJ1-2
CASSPNQGGPGYTF
TGTGCCAGCTCCCCCAATCAAGGGGGCCCTGGCTACACCTTC
>TRBD1|few|TRBV25-1|TRBJ1-1
CASRRDREIGNTEAFF
TGTGCCAGCAGAAGGGACAGGGAAATAGGGAACACTGAAGCTTTCTTT
>TRBD1|-|TRBV28|TRBJ2-1
CASNGQGVINEQFF
TGTGCCAGCAACGGACAGGGGGTAATCAATGAGCAGTTCTTC
>-|few|TRBV2|TRBJ1-3
CASERDSSGNTIYF
TGTGCCAGCGAGAGAGACAGCTCTGGAAACACCATATATTTT
>-|few|TRBV11-2|TRBJ2-7
CASSLGLQYYEQYF
TGTGCCAGCAGCTTAGGGTTACAGTACTACGAGCAGTACTTC
>-|-|TRBV6-5|TRBJ1-5
CASSLGGLNQPQHF
TGTGCCAGCAGTTTGGGTGGGCTTAATCAGCCCCAGCATTTT
>TRBD1|few|TRBV9|TRBJ1-1
CASSTRGEPGTGNTEAFF
TGTGCCAGCAGCACCCGAGGGGAACCCGGGACAGGGAACACTGAAGCTTTCTTT
>TRBD1|-|TRBV2|TRBJ1-5
CASRDRVSNQPQHF
TGTGCCAGCAGGGACAGGGTTAGCAATCAGCCCCAGCATTTT
>TRBD1|-|TRBV7-9|TRBJ1-6
CASSPGGQGASPLHF
TGTGCCAGCAGTCCCGGGGGACAGGGAGCTTCACCCCTCCACTTT
>-|-|TRBV28|TRBJ1-1
CASSFDRTGAFF
TGTGCCAGCAGTTTTGACAGGACGGGAGCTTTCTTT
>TRBD1|-|TRBV5-5|TRBJ2-2
CASSYRGPGELFF
TGTGCCAGCAGTTACAGGGGGCCCGGGGAGCTGTTTTTT
>-|-|TRBV7-9|TRBJ1-3
CASSSQGFGNTIYF
TGTGCCAGCAGCTCGCAGGGTTTTGGAAACACCATATATTTT
>TRBD1|-|TRBV5-4|TRBJ1-5
CASSFEGANQPQHF
TGTGCCAGCAGCTTTGAGGGGGCGAATCAGCCCCAGCATTTT
>TRBD1|-|TRBV4-1|TRBJ2-7
CASSPIGQGYNEQYF
TGCGCCAGCAGCCCTATAGGACAGGGTTACAACGAGCAGTACTTC
>-|-|TRBV6-5|TRBJ1-4
CASSYRAGPLLFF
TGTGCCAGCAGTTATCGAGCTGGGCCTCTCCTGTTTTTT
>TRBD1|-|TRBV18|TRBJ1-2
CASSQGQGGPYGYTF
TGTGCCAGCTCTCAAGGACAGGGAGGTCCCTATGGCTACACCTTC
>TRBD1|-|TRBV7-3|TRBJ1-4
CASSPGQGSNEKLFF
TGTGCCAGCAGCCCCGGACAGGGTAGTAATGAAAAACTGTTTTTT
>TRBD2|few|TRBV5-1|TRBJ2-2
CASSLTSGGLSNTGELFF
TGCGCCAGCAGCTTGACTAGCGGGGGCCTCTCGAACACCGGGGAGCTGTTTTTT
>TRBD1|-|TRBV19|TRBJ2-3
CASSQGASLSTDTQYF
TGTGCCAGTAGCCAGGGGGCGTCACTTAGCACAGATACGCAGTATTTT
>-|-|TRBV28|TRBJ1-2
CASSLPSRGYTF
TGTGCCAGCAGTCTCCCTTCTAGGGGCTACACCTTC
>TRBD1|-|TRBV9|TRBJ2-7
CASSVATGRGYEQYF
TGTGCCAGCAGCGTCGCGACAGGGAGAGGGTACGAGCAGTACTTC
>-|-|TRBV7-2|TRBJ2-5
CASSLLAEVTQYF
TGTGCCAGCAGCTTACTAGCAGAGGTGACCCAGTACTTC
>TRBD1|-|TRBV2|TRBJ1-6
CASSGRQGSGNSPLHF
TGTGCCAGCAGTGGGCGACAGGGGAGCGGGAATTCACCCCTCCACTTT
>-|-|TRBV4-3|TRBJ1-1
CASSPHVTAKTEAFF
TGCGCCAGCAGCCCCCACGTCACAGCAAAAACTGAAGCTTTCTTT
>-|-|TRBV5-1|TRBJ2-1
CASSKEPFYNEQFF
TGCGCCAGCAGCAAAGAGCCTTTCTACAATGAGCAGTTCTTC
>-|-|TRBV5-1|TRBJ2-3
CASSLVDYRTDTQYF
TGCGCCAGCAGCTTGGTTGACTACCGCACAGATACGCAGTATTTT
>TRBD1|few|TRBV6-5|TRBJ2-7
CASSPDRGPYEQYF
TGTGCCAGCAGTCCGGACAGGGGACCCTACGAGCAGTACTTC
>TRBD2|few|TRBV10-3|TRBJ2-2
CAISVGSGGAGELFF
TGTGCCATCAGTGTCGGTAGCGGGGGGGCCGGGGAGCTGTTTTTT
>TRBD1|-|TRBV5-1|TRBJ1-1
CASSTATGGTEAFF
TGCGCCAGCAGCACAGCGACAGGGGGCACTGAAGCTTTCTTT
>-|once|TRBV5-1|TRBJ2-7
CASSVGDFAYEQYF
TGCGCCAGCAGCGTCGGGGACTTCGCCTACGAGCAGTACTTC
>-|-|TRBV6-5|TRBJ1-2
CASKPQGQFNYGYTF
TGTGCCAGCAAACCCCAGGGGCAATTTAACTATGGCTACACCTTC
>TRBD2|-|TRBV27|TRBJ2-7
CASSDGLADYEQYF
TGTGCCAGCAGTGATGGGCTAGCGGACTACGAGCAGTACTTC
>-|-|TRBV27|TRBJ1-2
CASSLSLDWAGARGYTF
TGTGCCAGCAGTTTATCCCTGGACTGGGCGGGGGCGAGGGGCTACACCTTC
>TRBD1|-|TRBV14|TRBJ2-5
CASSQGTAGGRETQYF
TGTGCCAGCAGCCAGGGGACTGCAGGGGGCAGGGAGACCCAGTACTTC
>-|-|TRBV7-3|TRBJ2-6
CASSFVTGSGANVLTF
TGTGCCAGCAGCTTCGTCACCGGGTCTGGGGCCAACGTCCTGACTTTC
>-|few|TRBV14|TRBJ2-3
CASSARTRERTDTQYF
TGTGCCAGCAGCGCCCGGACACGGGAGCGCACAGATACGCAGTATTTT
>-|-|TRBV6-1|TRBJ2-1
CASRRTYNEQFF
TGTGCCAGCAGGCGGACCTACAATGAGCAGTTCTTC
>TRBD1|once|TRBV2|TRBJ2-7
CASSGLRTGVYEQYF
TGTGCCAGCAGTGGCCTAAGGACAGGGGTCTACGAGCAGTACTTC
>TRBD1|-|TRBV9|TRBJ2-1
CASGRQGLGVYNEQFF
TGTGCCAGCGGACGACAGGGCTTGGGGGTCTACAATGAGCAGTTCTTC
>-|-|TRBV28|TRBJ1-5
CASSRPSPGNQPQHF
TGTGCCAGCAGCCGTCCCTCCCCGGGCAATCAGCCCCAGCATTTT
>-|-|TRBV5-1|TRBJ1-6
CASSLGTAFNSPLHF
TGCGCCAGCAGCTTGGGGACAGCTTTTAATTCACCCCTCCACTTT
>-|-|TRBV18|TRBJ2-7
CASSPDSVYEQYF
TGTGCCAGCTCCCCGGACAGCGTCTACGAGCAGTACTTC
>-|-|TRBV7-2|TRBJ1-1
CASSFGPQGITEAFF
TGTGCCAGCAGCTTTGGGCCTCAGGGGATCACTGAAGCTTTCTTT
>-|once|TRBV18|TRBJ1-4
CASSPSGVPEKLFF
TGTGCCAGCTCACCCTCGGGAGTCCCTGAAAAACTGTTTTTT
>-|once|TRBV10-3|TRBJ1-5
CATRAQGPLSNQPQHF
TGTGCCACCCGGGCCCAGGGGCCATTGAGCAATCAGCCCCAGCATTTT
>TRBD1|-|TRBV6-1|TRBJ2-6
CATGTGGSGANVLTF
TGTGCCACTGGGACAGGCGGCTCTGGGGCCAACGTCCTGACTTTC
>TRBD2|-|TRBV4-1|TRBJ2-2
CASSQDQAGRANTGELFF
TGCGCCAGCAGCCAAGATCAGGCAGGGAGGGCGAACACCGGGGAGCTGTTTTTT
>TRBD2|once|TRBV7-7|TRBJ2-5
CASSLGRGVQETQYF
TGTGCCAGCAGCTTAGGACGGGGGGTACAAGAGACCCAGTACTTC